This TCR beta chain was sequenced during a study of T-cell memory formation after mild COVID-19. Whole-study context: For the most part, TCR clusters were specific to one donor. General study results and limits: A second wave expanding day 15 to 37 was CD4+-biased; contracting clones were balanced. Pre-infection memory showed some responding clones, and this suggested that cross-reactive memory joined.

This clonotype appeared a few times. Its target is unknown. TCRdb independently ran MiXCR on the 5' RACE reads; one entry per CDR3 protein. The sample comprises under 50,000 distinct CDR3 sequences, nearly 9.5% of which are singletons, and about an eighth rests with the top ten. The sequencing input was PBMCs or a T cell subset sorted from them (not recorded which). This TCR derives from an adult woman who had mild COVID-19 (a few samples of this study predate the infection). Cell type and time point are not known.

The CDR3 nucleotides are TGTGCCAGCAGCTTGGACCGAGGTTCCGGGGAGTTCTTC. It yields the protein CASSLDRGSGEFF. The J gene is TRBJ2-1, the V gene TRBV5-4; D might be TRBD2 (5 bases). This CDR3 has 13 amino acids. The germline V and J ends were trimmed by 0 bases and 14 bases, with 15 bases remaining between them. In germline, CDR1 is SGHNT, CDR2 YYREEE (reference sequence).